These 20 T cell receptor beta chains originate from one sample sequenced in a study of shared clonotypes between healthy human individuals. Clones were sequenced by immunoSEQ multiplex PCR, and TCRdb holds only the in-frame ones, with some missing. The sample consists of some 2 million clones, about 94% of them appearing once. Positively selected for CCR7, the CD45RO-negative cells used as naive CD8 cells excluded terminally differentiated effector memory CD45RA+ cells. Sequenced: naive CD8+ T cells sorted from blood. The receptors come from a young man in good health.

The chain recombines TRBV7-9 with TRBJ1-4; D unresolved. V lost 3 bases and J 4 bases, leaving 6 bases between the germline ends. CDR3 size: 13 residues. Germline lookup yields CDR1 SEHNR and CDR2 FQNEAQ (reference sequence). CDR3 nucleotide sequence: TGTGCCAGCAGCTTGGGCCGTAATGAAAAACTGTTTTTT. It codes for CASSLGRNEKLFF.

The V call is TRBV4-3, the J call TRBJ2-2; 8 positions match TRBD1. Germline-derived CDR1 and CDR2 are LGHNA and YSLEER. J gave up 6 bases and V 0 bases, and 3 bases lay outside the gene matches. CDR3 length equals 15 residues. CDR3 DNA: TGCGCCAGCAGCCAAGATAGGACAGGGTCCGGGGAGCTGTTTTTT. Translated: CASSQDRTGSGELFF.

The chain's CDR3 is CASSSEWAQVNGYTF. The CDR3 bases are TGTGCCAGCAGCTCCGAGTGGGCACAGGTCAATGGCTACACCTTC. This rearrangement joins TRBV5-6 to TRBJ1-2, with TRBD1 as a possible D gene (5 bases). CDR3 size: 15 residues. V lost 3 bases and J lost 6, with 18 bases in between. Germline-derived CDR1 and CDR2 are SGHDT and YYEEEE.

The chain couples TRBV5-6 to TRBJ2-7; TRBD1 matches at 11 bases. The CDR3 has 14 residues. The ends lost 7 bases at V and 1 base at J; junction bases unmatched: 4. CDR1 and CDR2 from the germline V gene are SGHDT and YYEEEE. This CDR3 is CASSDRGLSYEQYF. The CDR3, as DNA: TGTGCCAGCTCGGACAGGGGGCTTTCCTACGAGCAGTACTTC.

This chain uses TRBV9 with TRBJ2-3; TRBD2 aligns across 7 bases. Looked up from germline, CDR1 is SGDLS and CDR2 is YYNGEE. The CDR3 has 14 residues. Trimming cost V 4 bases and J 2 bases; bases outside gene matches: 4. The CDR3 sequence is CASSPKRDTDTQYF. In DNA form, the CDR3 reads TGTGCCAGCAGCCCCAAGCGGGACACAGATACGCAGTATTTT. Full variable domain (rest looked up from reference TRBV9 and TRBJ2-3): DSGVTQTPKHLITATGQRVTLRCSPRSGDLSVYWYQQSLDQGLQFLIQYYNGEERAKGNILERFSAQQFPDLHSELNLSSLELGDSALYFCASSPKRDTDTQYFGPGTRLTVL.

The chain carries TRBV15 and TRBJ2-2; D may be TRBD1 (6 bases). With 1 base removed from V and 0 bases from J, the gap between germline ends came to 6 bases. Germline loops: CDR1 LNHNV, CDR2 YYDKDF (reference sequence). CDR3 length: 15 residues. The chain's CDR3 is CATSRGQANTGELFF. The CDR3 nucleotides read TGTGCCACCAGCAGAGGACAGGCGAACACCGGGGAGCTGTTTTTT. The full variable domain, its missing parts supplied by reference TRBV15 and TRBJ2-2, is DAMVIQNPRYQVTQFGKPVTLSCSQTLNHNVMYWYQQKSSQAPKLLFHYYDKDFNNEADTPDNFQSRRPNTSFCFLDIRSPGLGDTAMYLCATSRGQANTGELFFGEGSRLTVL.

The rearrangement joins TRBV19 to TRBJ1-1; D is unclear. This CDR3 has 16 amino acids. Germline V lookup: CDR1 LNHDA, CDR2 SQIVND (reference sequence). V lost 5 bases to trimming and J lost 1 base, with 17 bases between them. The CDR3, as DNA: TGTGCCAGTAGTCAAACCGATCGGCCCCCGAACACTGAAGCTTTCTTT. Translating it yields CASSQTDRPPNTEAFF. The variable domain in full, completed from reference TRBV19 and TRBJ1-1, reads DGGITQSPKYLFRKEGQNVTLSCEQNLNHDAMYWYRQDPGQGLRLIYYSQIVNDFQKGDIAEGYSVSREKKESFPLTVTSAQKNPTAFYLCASSQTDRPPNTEAFFGQGTRLTVV.

V usage is TRBV5-6 and J usage is TRBJ2-1; the D is unclear. The CDR3 loop spans 12 amino acids. CDR1 and CDR2 (germline): SGHDT, YYEEEE. V was clipped by 3 bases and J by 7 bases, with 8 bases between them. This CDR3 reads CASSSATNEQFF. Written as DNA, the CDR3 is TGTGCCAGCAGCTCGGCGACTAATGAGCAGTTCTTC.

V usage is TRBV6-6 and J usage is TRBJ2-2; no firm D call. V dropped 7 bases and J dropped 0 bases, with 12 bases sitting between them. CDR3 length: 15 amino acids. Germline CDR1 MNHNY, CDR2 SVGAGI (reference sequence). CDR3 nucleotides: TGTGCCAGCACCTCGGTGGGTTCGAACACCGGGGAGCTGTTTTTT. Protein sequence: CASTSVGSNTGELFF.

J is TRBJ2-7 and V is TRBV28; D not certain. Trimming cost V 3 bases and J 6 bases, with 12 bases left between them. The CDR3 has 13 amino acids. Germline V CDR1 and CDR2: MDHEN, SYDVKM. CDR3 sequence reads: CASSFRRSGEQYF. CDR3 sequence (DNA): TGTGCCAGCAGTTTTCGGCGCTCCGGCGAGCAGTACTTC.

This rearrangement joins TRBV6-6 to TRBJ2-3, with D hard to call. Trimming shortened V by 6 bases and J by 4 bases, and 20 bases separated the two germline ends. Looked up from germline, CDR1 is MNHNY and CDR2 is SVGAGI (reference sequence). The CDR3 runs to 16 residues. Written as DNA, the CDR3 is TGTGCCAGCAGCTCCCGATCCGAGATCTGGGCAGATACGCAGTATTTT. Translated, it gives CASSSRSEIWADTQYF.

This clone was counted once. V is TRBV5-4 and J is TRBJ2-2; 14 positions agree with TRBD2. The length of the CDR3 is 17 residues. Losses at the gene ends were 4 bases for V and 2 bases for J; bases not matched to a gene: 4. CDR1 is SGHNT, CDR2 YYREEE, per germline (reference sequence). This chain's CDR3 is CASSPGLAGVNTGELFF. CDR3 nucleotides: TGTGCCAGCAGCCCGGGACTAGCGGGAGTAAACACCGGGGAGCTGTTTTTT.

This rearrangement joins TRBV5-8 to TRBJ2-7; the match to TRBD2 covers 7 bases. V lost 3 bases and J lost 2; bases outside the gene matches: 14. This CDR3 spans 17 amino acids. CDR1 and CDR2 from the germline V gene are SGHTS and YDEGEE. This chain's CDR3 is CASSWRSGTTPTYEQYF. In DNA form, the CDR3 reads TGTGCCAGCAGCTGGAGATCCGGGACTACTCCAACCTACGAGCAGTACTTC.

The V call is TRBV27, the J call TRBJ1-2; 9 positions agree with TRBD1. The CDR3 sequence is 15 residues long. The germline gives CDR1 MNHEY, CDR2 SMNVEV (reference sequence). Trimming removed 6 bases from V and 4 bases from J; junction bases left unmatched: 9. CDR3 DNA: TGTGCCAGCAGCCATCCGGGACAGGGACTCTATGGCTACACCTTC. Protein product: CASSHPGQGLYGYTF.

This chain joins TRBV29-1 and TRBJ2-3, with D uncertain. The CDR3 consists of 15 residues. V was shortened by 1 base and J by 3 bases, with 14 bases between the two germline ends. Germline-derived CDR1 and CDR2 are SQVTM and ANQGSEA. The CDR3 spells CSVEGIAGSTDTQYF. DNA for the CDR3: TGCAGCGTTGAAGGGATAGCAGGTTCGACAGATACGCAGTATTTT.

The chain recombines TRBV10-3 with TRBJ2-1, with 8 bases identical to TRBD1. The ends lost 3 bases at V and 4 bases at J; junction bases unmatched: 5. Germline CDR1 reads ENHRY; CDR2 reads SYGVKD. The CDR3 spans 15 residues. The CDR3 here is CAISDPQGAYNEQFF. The CDR3 DNA sequence: TGTGCCATCAGTGATCCCCAGGGGGCTTACAATGAGCAGTTCTTC.

This clone came up once. The chain is built from TRBV13 and TRBJ2-3, with 9 bases matching TRBD2. Germline V gene lookup returns CDR1 PRHDT and CDR2 FYEKMQ (reference sequence). V lost 5 bases to trimming and J lost 3 bases; unmatched junction nucleotides: 6. This CDR3 region has 15 residues. In DNA form, the CDR3 reads TGTGCCAGCAGCCTGCGGGGGGGCAAGACAGATACGCAGTATTTT. This codes for CASSLRGGKTDTQYF.

The chain carries TRBV19 and TRBJ2-2; D is unclear. The germline V gene has CDR1 LNHDA and CDR2 SQIVND (reference sequence). Deletions cut 3 bases from V and 7 bases from J, with 6 bases between. This CDR3 has 12 residues. The CDR3, as DNA: TGTGCCAGTAGTATTAGGGACGGGGAGCTGTTTTTT. It is translated as CASSIRDGELFF.

This chain joins TRBV15 and TRBJ2-2, with TRBD1 as a possible D gene (5 bases). V lost 6 bases, J lost 2 bases, and 13 bases lay in between. Germline CDR1 and CDR2: LNHNV and YYDKDF (reference sequence). CDR3 length: 15 residues. CDR3 protein: CATRALQGNTGELFF. The CDR3 DNA is TGTGCCACCAGAGCCCTTCAGGGAAACACCGGGGAGCTGTTTTTT.

The gene calls are TRBV6-1 and TRBJ2-3, with TRBD1 matching 8 bases. V trimming: 5 bases; J trimming: 8 bases; junction bases outside the gene matches: 9. CDR1 is MNHNS and CDR2 is SASEGT in the germline V gene. This CDR3 has 14 residues. The CDR3 DNA reads as TGTGCCAGCAGTCCAGGGGGCGAGGGGAGTACGCAGTATTTT. The encoded protein is CASSPGGEGSTQYF.